These 21 T cell receptor beta chains share one sample of origin, sequenced in a study of T cells in Graves' hyperthyroidism and ophthalmopathy. RNA transcripts were the template for amplifying TCR beta CDR3 regions. Primed by the HTBI set, a first-round RT-PCR was run on the TCR CDR3. One entry per CDR3 protein, called by TCRdb with MiXCR from the multiplex PCR reads. The sample has more than 500,000 distinct CDR3 sequences, approximately 16% seen once. The source material was blood. Receptor source: a woman aged 25 to 45 with Graves' ophthalmopathy.

This clonotype was seen repeatedly, ten times or more. V gene TRBV20-1 combines with J gene TRBJ2-3, with 7 bases fitting TRBD2. Germline loops: CDR1 DFQATT, CDR2 SNEGSKA (reference sequence). With V trimmed by 3 bases and J by 2 bases, 5 bases remained unmatched. The CDR3 contains 14 residues. CDR3: CSARRGNPTDTQYF. The CDR3 DNA reads as TGCAGTGCTAGGCGGGGGAATCCCACAGATACGCAGTATTTT.

This clonotype was recorded many times. The chain combines TRBV3-1 with TRBJ2-3; D is possibly TRBD2 (6 bases). The CDR3 covers 15 residues. Trimming removed 1 base at V and 4 bases at J, with 12 bases between. The V gene's germline CDR1 is LGHDT and CDR2 YNNKEL (reference sequence). The CDR3 DNA sequence: TGTGCCAGCAGCCAAGCCCGGGGAGGCGCAGATACGCAGTATTTT. This encodes CASSQARGGADTQYF.

In this sample, this clonotype turned up many times. The chain carries TRBV5-1 and TRBJ2-1, with TRBD2 identical over 8 bases. Germline values: CDR1 SGHRS, CDR2 YFSETQ. The CDR3 is 17 residues long. The trim removed 1 base at V and 6 bases at J, leaving 12 bases unmatched. The CDR3: CASSLYNSGSLSNEQFF. CDR3 DNA: TGCGCCAGCAGCTTGTATAACAGCGGGAGTTTGTCCAATGAGCAGTTCTTC.

The J gene is TRBJ2-1, the V gene TRBV2; D remains unclear. Germline loops: CDR1 SNHLY, CDR2 FYNNEI. The CDR3 covers 13 residues. Between the trimmed V and J ends, which lost 3 bases and 9 bases, there was a span of 12 bases. In DNA, the CDR3 is TGTGCCAGCAGTGAGGTTGGGGTATCTGAGCAGTTCTTC. Translated: CASSEVGVSEQFF. The full variable domain, in which reference TRBV2 and TRBJ2-1 provide the parts outside the CDR3, is EPEVTQTPSHQVTQMGQEVILRCVPISNHLYFYWYRQILGQKVEFLVSFYNNEISEKSEIFDDQFSVERPDGSNFTLKIRSTKLEDSAMYFCASSEVGVSEQFFGPGTRLTVL.

The chain combines TRBV19 with TRBJ2-2; perhaps D is TRBD1 or TRBD2 (5 bases each). Trimming cost V 5 bases and J 4 bases, with 14 bases left between them. This CDR3 has 15 residues. The germline V gene has CDR1 LNHDA and CDR2 SQIVND (reference sequence). This CDR3 is CASSLTGRGTGELFF. CDR3 sequence (DNA): TGTGCCAGTAGTTTAACGGGGCGCGGCACCGGGGAGCTGTTTTTT.

This clonotype has more than one count but fewer than ten. The chain employs TRBV27 and TRBJ1-5, with 9 bases that match TRBD1. This CDR3 is built from 14 residues. From germline, CDR1 is MNHEY and CDR2 SMNVEV (reference sequence). The V and J ends lost 6 bases and 8 bases, in that order; junction bases with no gene match: 8. The CDR3 bases are TGTGCCAGCAGAAATACAGGGGGCTTGGAGCCCCAGCATTTT. Protein: CASRNTGGLEPQHF.

In its sample, this clonotype was seen many times. The genes are TRBV7-2 and TRBJ2-3; perhaps TRBD2 as D (5 bases). This CDR3 region has 14 residues. The germline V and J ends were trimmed by 5 bases and 6 bases, with 15 bases remaining between them. Germline V gene lookup returns CDR1 SGHTA and CDR2 FQGNSA. The CDR3 here is CASSQKTTMDTQYF. The CDR3 DNA reads TGTGCCAGCAGCCAAAAGACTACTATGGATACGCAGTATTTT.

This clonotype showed up just a few times. V is TRBV20-1 and J is TRBJ2-3; 7 positions match TRBD2. CDR1 is DFQATT, CDR2 SNEGSKA, per germline (reference sequence). The CDR3 contains 16 residues. The V and J ends lost 6 bases and 6 bases, in that order; junction bases with no gene match: 18. For the CDR3, the DNA is TGCAGTGCCTCTCCCTCAGGTGGGAGGGCCGTTGATACGCAGTATTTT. This translates into CSASPSGGRAVDTQYF.

This clonotype turned up a few times. The chain links TRBV27 to TRBJ2-2; D is uncertain. There are 14 residues in the CDR3. The germline V and J ends were trimmed by 7 bases and 6 bases, with 15 bases remaining between them. Germline loops: CDR1 MNHEY, CDR2 SMNVEV (reference sequence). The CDR3 spells CASKDLGPPGELFF. CDR3 nucleotides: TGTGCCAGCAAGGACCTAGGACCCCCCGGGGAGCTGTTTTTT.

This clonotype was detected many times. V is TRBV28 and J is TRBJ2-1, with D possibly being TRBD2 (6 bases). V was clipped by 6 bases and J by 6 bases, with 12 bases between them. The CDR3 contains 13 residues. Germline V lookup: CDR1 MDHEN, CDR2 SYDVKM. This chain's CDR3 is CASRLADFNEQFF. Written as DNA, the CDR3 is TGTGCCAGCAGACTAGCTGATTTCAATGAGCAGTTCTTC.

This clonotype was picked up a small number of times. The rearrangement joins TRBV6-2 or TRBV6-3 to TRBJ2-3; D uncertain. CDR3 length equals 12 residues. Germline V gene lookup returns CDR1 MNHEY and CDR2 SVGEGT. V was clipped by 6 bases and J by 7 bases, with 11 bases between them. The CDR3 nucleotides read TGTGCCAGCAGCCTAGGACCCTATACGCAGTATTTT. Translated: CASSLGPYTQYF.

The chain combines TRBV19 with TRBJ1-2; 7 bases agree with TRBD1. CDR3 length: 12 amino acids. In germline, CDR1 is LNHDA, CDR2 SQIVND (reference sequence). Trimming at V came to 6 bases and at J to 8 bases, leaving 6 bases not matched to a gene. CDR3 DNA: TGTGCCAGTAGGACTACAGGGGCGGGCTACACCTTC. Its translation: CASRTTGAGYTF.

The chain joins TRBV7-9 to TRBJ2-6, with D tentatively TRBD1 (5 bases). With 1 base removed from V and 0 bases from J, the gap between germline ends came to 10 bases. Per the germline V gene, CDR1 is SEHNR and CDR2 is FQNEAQ (reference sequence). There are 17 residues in the CDR3. CDR3: CASSLDLDSSGANVLTF. The CDR3 nucleotides read TGTGCCAGCAGCTTAGACCTAGACAGCTCTGGGGCCAACGTCCTGACTTTC. Full variable domain (outside the CDR3, taken from reference TRBV7-9 and TRBJ2-6): DTGVSQNPRHKITKRGQNVTFRCDPISEHNRLYWYRQTLGQGPEFLTYFQNEAQLEKSRLLSDRFSAERPKGSFSTLEIQRTEQGDSAMYLCASSLDLDSSGANVLTFGAGSRLTVL.

This clonotype was detected ten times or more. V gene TRBV7-8 combines with J gene TRBJ2-1; D call uncertain. Germline V gives CDR1 SGHVS, CDR2 FQNEAQ. The CDR3 has 15 amino acids. With 2 bases removed from V and 0 bases from J, the gap between germline ends came to 8 bases. The CDR3 protein is CASSLRPDSYNEQFF. The DNA for the CDR3 is TGTGCCAGCAGCTTAAGGCCTGACTCCTACAATGAGCAGTTCTTC.

This clonotype was seen once. The chain has TRBV29-1 and TRBJ2-1, with 7 bases that match TRBD2. The length of the CDR3 is 14 residues. The germline CDR1 and CDR2 sequences are SQVTM and ANQGSEA. V was pared by 7 bases and J by 3 bases, with 9 bases of the junction left unmatched. CDR3 residues: CSETPSGIYNEQFF. CDR3 in DNA: TGCAGCGAGACTCCTAGCGGAATCTACAATGAGCAGTTCTTC.

This clonotype was counted ten times or more. This chain links TRBV6-2 or TRBV6-3 with TRBJ1-2, with D possibly TRBD1 on 5 matching bases. CDR3 length: 15 amino acids. The germline V gene has CDR1 MNHEY and CDR2 SVGEGT. Trimming left V 5 bases short and J 3 bases short, with 16 bases between. CDR3 loop: CASSNRDGHYYGYTF. In nucleotides, the CDR3 is TGTGCCAGCAGTAACCGGGACGGTCATTACTATGGCTACACCTTC.

This clonotype was picked up a small number of times. The gene calls are TRBV6-1 and TRBJ2-2; TRBD2 matches 10 bases. This CDR3 is 15 amino acids long. Germline assignment: CDR1 MNHNS and CDR2 SASEGT. V gave up 5 bases and J gave up 6 bases; unmatched junction bases: 6. The CDR3 DNA reads TGTGCCAGCAGTAAGCGGGAGGGCCTTCCCGGGGAGCTGTTTTTT. Protein sequence: CASSKREGLPGELFF.

This chain uses TRBV6-2 or TRBV6-3 with TRBJ1-5; D uncertain. V lost 0 bases and J lost 0, with 12 bases in between. The CDR3 loop spans 17 amino acids. CDR1 and CDR2 from the germline V gene are MNHEY and SVGEGT. The CDR3 protein is CASSYSRRKGSNQPQHF. The CDR3 DNA reads TGTGCCAGCAGTTACTCGAGAAGGAAGGGTAGCAATCAGCCCCAGCATTTT.

This clonotype was found many times. This sequence joins TRBV4-3 and TRBJ2-1; perhaps TRBD2 as D (6 bases). Between the trimmed V and J ends, which lost 4 bases and 0 bases, there was a span of 19 bases. The CDR3 sequence is 18 residues long. CDR1 and CDR2 from the germline V gene are LGHNA and YSLEER. CDR3 DNA: TGCGCCAGCAGCCCGAACGGGGGAGAGGGTTCCTCCTACAATGAGCAGTTCTTC. It codes for CASSPNGGEGSSYNEQFF.

This rearrangement joins TRBV6-2 or TRBV6-3 to TRBJ2-7; 9 bases agree with TRBD2. J gave up 5 bases and V 8 bases, and 13 bases lay outside the gene matches. Germline V gene sequence: CDR1 MNHEY, CDR2 SVGEGT. The CDR3 is made up of 15 amino acids. Here the CDR3 reads CASALYAGGSDEQYF. The CDR3 DNA follows: TGTGCCAGCGCTCTCTACGCGGGAGGGTCGGACGAGCAGTACTTC.

This clonotype was detected ten times or more. The CDR3: CSARARLGTDTQYF. The CDR3 DNA is TGCAGTGCTAGAGCGCGTTTGGGCACAGATACGCAGTATTTT. The chain links TRBV20-1 to TRBJ2-3; D ambiguous. Germline loops: CDR1 DFQATT, CDR2 SNEGSKA (reference sequence). The CDR3 loop spans 14 amino acids. The V and J ends lost 1 base and 1 base respectively, with 9 bases between them.